This T cell receptor (beta chain) comes out of a study of Ad26.COV2.S vaccination and SARS-CoV-2 variants. Looking at the study overall: In the COV1001 trial, the donor was in the Ad26.COV2.S arm.

Measured with immunoSEQ multiplex PCR; TCRdb has only the in-frame clones, and not every one. Found here are about 440,000 clones, less than 95% of them singletons; the top ten hold less than 5.5%. As to this clone: The target antigen is unknown.

Points from the study as a whole: Substantial breadth was reported for post-vaccination spike-specific CD8+ and CD4+ T cells.

Described treatment: some 20 received Ad26.COV2.S at low or high dose, single or two shots; about 5 received placebo; per-sample allocation not given. Samples were taken on day 63 after the first vaccine or placebo injection. Adults aged 18-55 years in Boston included the donor. Germline values: CDR1 KGHSH, CDR2 LQKENI. CDR3 length: 16 amino acids. Trimming took 1 base from V and 0 from J, leaving 13 bases between them. The sequenced sample was peripheral blood, obtained in a trial of Ad26.COV2.S vaccine versus placebo. This receptor was obtained from a person between 18 and 59 years old who received the Ad26.COV2.S COVID-19 vaccine or a placebo. The J gene is TRBJ2-7, the V gene TRBV18; no definite D call. The CDR3 coding sequence is TGTGCCAGCTCACCACTATCTGGCCACGTCTCCTACGAGCAGTACTTC. This sequence encodes CASSPLSGHVSYEQYF.